The next 6 T cell receptor beta chains were all read from a single sample in a study of immune reconstitution after stem cell transplant in scleroderma. Via MiXCR, TCRdb re-called the RT-PCR reads, giving one row per CDR3 protein. In the table there are under 2,000 distinct CDR3 sequences, roughly 7.4% of which are singletons. Sampling was done before or after autologous hematopoietic stem cell transplantation (not recorded which). These receptors were taken from a male donor with systemic sclerosis.

By share of the sample, this clonotype is medium-sized (0.01 to 0.1%). J is TRBJ2-1 and V is TRBV12-3 or TRBV12-4; D possibly matches TRBD1 or TRBD2 (5 bases each). V lost 8 bases, J lost 5 bases, and 16 bases lay in between. The CDR3 has 14 amino acids. DNA for the CDR3: TGTGCCAGCGGGGGAAGCCCGGGGCACAATGAGCAGTTCTTC. Translated, it gives CASGGSPGHNEQFF.

J is TRBJ2-1 and V is TRBV7-2; no clear D. V lost 0 bases, J lost 6 bases, and 15 bases lay in between. This CDR3 is 16 amino acids long. In germline, CDR1 is SGHTA, CDR2 FQGNSA. The CDR3 DNA is TGTGCCAGCAGCTTAGCCGCGGTAGAGAGAGGCAATGAGCAGTTCTTC. This translates into CASSLAAVERGNEQFF.

In this sample, this clonotype is large. The chain has TRBV7-6 and TRBJ2-3; weak D call: TRBD1 (5 bases). V lost 1 base, J lost 4 bases, and 12 bases lay in between. The CDR3 covers 15 residues. CDR1 and CDR2 (germline): SGHVS, FNYEAQ. CDR3 DNA: TGTGCCAGCAGCTTAGGCAGGGTGGATGCAGATACGCAGTATTTT. Encoded protein: CASSLGRVDADTQYF.

This clonotype is labeled medium-sized. V usage is TRBV6-5 and J usage is TRBJ1-6, with D unresolved. The V end lost 0 bases, the J end lost 8 bases, and 8 bases lay between the germline ends. The CDR3 consists of 14 residues. CDR1 MNHEY and CDR2 SVGAGI come from the germline V gene. CDR3 in DNA: TGTGCCAGCAGTTACTCGAATAGTGATTCACCCCTCCACTTT. Its translation: CASSYSNSDSPLHF.

This clonotype was picked up a small number of times. Just one base apart from a much larger clone, this may be a read error. This chain uses TRBV5-1 with TRBJ2-1; 9 bases align to TRBD1. Germline assignment: CDR1 SGHRS and CDR2 YFSETQ. CDR3 length equals 15 residues. This chain's CDR3 is CASILTGGKGNGQFF. The DNA of the CDR3 is TGCGCCAGCATCCTAACAGGGGGCAAAGGCAATGGGCAGTTCTTC.

Within the sample, this clonotype is medium-sized. This CDR3 reads CASSLEPGAGQPQHF. The CDR3 bases are TGCGCCAGCAGCTTGGAGCCGGGCGCCGGTCAGCCCCAGCATTTT. The chain links TRBV5-1 to TRBJ1-5; the D is unclear. This CDR3 comprises 15 residues. V dropped 0 bases and J dropped 6 bases, with 13 bases sitting between them. Per germline, CDR1 SGHRS and CDR2 YFSETQ.